The 25 T cell receptor beta chains below were found in one sample sequenced in a study of cytomegalovirus exposure and HLA in healthy donors. The PCR ran on 60 Vbeta and 13 Jbeta primers. Only in-frame clones appear in the TCRdb table, and some are missing; sequencing was by immunoSEQ multiplex PCR. Counted here are around 86,000 clones, 7.5% to 8.5% occurring once; the ten biggest clones make up roughly 2.1%. The sequenced sample consisted of PBMCs. The origin of the receptors is a middle-aged man in good health and CMV-seronegative.

V is TRBV28 and J is TRBJ1-4; the match to TRBD1 covers 9 bases. The CDR3 runs to 16 residues. V shed 5 bases and J 5 bases; nucleotides not matched to a gene: 9. From germline, CDR1 is MDHEN and CDR2 SYDVKM. The CDR3 nucleotides are TGTGCCAGCAGTCATTATCCCGGGACAGGGAATGAAAAACTGTTTTTT. As protein: CASSHYPGTGNEKLFF.

This clone was seen a handful of times. The chain couples TRBV5-8 to TRBJ1-1; TRBD1 aligns across 7 bases. The germline CDR1 and CDR2 sequences are SGHTS and YDEGEE. Losses at the gene ends were 4 bases for V and 0 bases for J; bases not matched to a gene: 3. The CDR3 totals 14 residues. The CDR3 spells CASSRTGLNTEAFF. The CDR3 DNA reads as TGTGCCAGCAGCAGGACAGGCCTGAACACTGAAGCTTTCTTT.

This clone was counted between two and nine times. The gene calls are TRBV29-1 and TRBJ1-1, with TRBD1 identical over 8 bases. There are 14 residues in the CDR3. In germline, CDR1 is SQVTM, CDR2 ANQGSEA. V shed 2 bases and J 4 bases; nucleotides not matched to a gene: 6. CDR3 amino acids: CSVERTGRGTEAFF. In DNA, the CDR3 is TGCAGCGTTGAACGGACAGGGAGGGGCACTGAAGCTTTCTTT.

As concerns this clone: This same CDR3 is encoded by further DNA sequences in the sample. V is TRBV5-1 and J is TRBJ1-4, with D possibly TRBD1 on 5 matching bases. Trimming left V 0 bases short and J 5 bases short, with 5 bases between. CDR3 length: 13 residues. Germline lookup yields CDR1 SGHRS and CDR2 YFSETQ. The CDR3 sequence is CASSLGQNEKLFF. The CDR3 nucleotides are TGCGCCAGCAGCTTGGGACAGAATGAAAAACTGTTTTTT.

J is TRBJ1-2 and V is TRBV4-1; 9 nucleotides match TRBD1. The V gene's germline CDR1 is MGHRA and CDR2 YSYEKL. V trimming: 3 bases; J trimming: 2 bases; junction bases outside the gene matches: 7. This CDR3 is 16 amino acids long. As DNA, the CDR3 is TGCGCCAGCAGCCACGACAGGGGGGAGCTGAACTATGGCTACACCTTC. Its protein is CASSHDRGELNYGYTF.

The table lists this clone with a few counts. V and J are TRBV27 and TRBJ2-7, with TRBD1 matching over 7 bases. In germline, CDR1 is MNHEY, CDR2 SMNVEV (reference sequence). V shed 2 bases, J shed 4 bases, and the junction held 11 bases outside the gene matches. CDR3 length equals 16 residues. The CDR3 nucleotides read TGTGCCAGCAGTTTAAAGGCCGGCAGGGGGTTGTACGAGCAGTACTTC. As protein: CASSLKAGRGLYEQYF.

The V gene is TRBV5-1, the J gene TRBJ1-4; no definite D call. The CDR3 runs to 15 residues. Germline V gives CDR1 SGHRS, CDR2 YFSETQ. Trimming cost V 3 bases and J 8 bases, with 17 bases left between them. The CDR3 region is CASSSSGSSVEKLFF. The CDR3 coding sequence is TGCGCCAGCAGCTCCTCCGGGAGCTCCGTAGAAAAACTGTTTTTT.

The J gene is TRBJ2-1, the V gene TRBV11-2, with TRBD2 matching over 10 bases. CDR1 and CDR2 (germline): SGHAT, FQNNGV. This CDR3 region has 16 residues. With V trimmed by 5 bases and J by 6 bases, 10 bases remained unmatched. The CDR3 nucleotides are TGTGCCAGCAGCCGACTCGCTAGCGGGAGTATCAATGAGCAGTTCTTC. It is translated as CASSRLASGSINEQFF.

This clone was detected a few times. This chain uses TRBV6-5 with TRBJ1-2; possibly TRBD1 for D (6 bases). This CDR3 spans 13 amino acids. Germline lookup yields CDR1 MNHEY and CDR2 SVGAGI. The V end lost 5 bases, the J end lost 2 bases, and 9 bases lay between the germline ends. DNA of the CDR3: TGTGCCAGCAGTCCGACAGGAAACTATGGCTACACCTTC. Translation: CASSPTGNYGYTF.

The chain employs TRBV2 and TRBJ2-3; a weak D match, TRBD2 (6 bases). The germline V and J ends were trimmed by 1 base and 1 base, with 6 bases remaining between them. The CDR3 has 14 residues. Germline V gene lookup returns CDR1 SNHLY and CDR2 FYNNEI. This chain's CDR3 is CASSEGRGTDTQYF. The CDR3 DNA reads as TGTGCCAGCAGTGAAGGGAGGGGCACAGATACGCAGTATTTT.

This clone occurred a few times. V is TRBV28 and J is TRBJ1-5, with no clear D. This CDR3 region has 11 residues. V was shortened by 6 bases and J by 11 bases, with 11 bases between the two germline ends. The germline CDR1 and CDR2 sequences are MDHEN and SYDVKM. The CDR3, as DNA: TGTGCCAGCAGCCTACGGGGAGCCCAGCATTTT. Its protein product is CASSLRGAQHF.

This clone was seen more than once but under ten times. This chain uses TRBV6-4 with TRBJ1-3; D may be TRBD1 (6 bases). Germline assignment: CDR1 MRHNA and CDR2 SNTAGT. The CDR3 length is 16 residues. V lost 2 bases and J 1 base, leaving 12 bases between the germline ends. The CDR3 region is CASSDEGGVSGNTIYF. The CDR3 nucleotides read TGTGCCAGCAGTGACGAGGGGGGGGTGTCTGGAAACACCATATATTTT.

This clone showed up just a few times. The V call is TRBV27, the J call TRBJ1-2; D gene uncertain. The ends were cut back, 0 bases at V and 1 base at J, with 6 bases in the middle. The CDR3 is made up of 14 amino acids. Per germline, CDR1 MNHEY and CDR2 SMNVEV (reference sequence). The chain's CDR3 is CASSLSSVNYGYTF. In DNA form, the CDR3 reads TGTGCCAGCAGTTTATCGTCGGTTAACTATGGCTACACCTTC.

In the case of this clone: At one end the junction does not follow the germline gene, possibly because of a read error. J is TRBJ1-2 and V is TRBV6-1; the D gene is possibly TRBD1 (5 bases). Germline CDR1 reads MNHNS; CDR2 reads SASEGT. The CDR3 is 13 residues long. For the CDR3, the DNA is TGTGCCAGCAACATCCAGGGTAACTATGGCCACACCTTC. This gives the protein CASNIQGNYGHTF.

This clone has more than one count but fewer than ten. The chain employs TRBV5-1 and TRBJ2-5, with 11 positions matching TRBD2. Trimming cost V 1 base and J 4 bases; bases outside gene matches: 9. Germline V gives CDR1 SGHRS, CDR2 YFSETQ. CDR3 size: 17 residues. This chain's CDR3 is CASSLLSSGGPRETQYF. The CDR3 nucleotides are TGCGCCAGCAGCTTGCTCTCTAGCGGGGGGCCCCGAGAGACCCAGTACTTC.

CDR3 loop: CASSELGGGELFF. The CDR3 DNA sequence: TGTGCCAGCAGTGAACTCGGTGGCGGGGAGCTGTTTTTT. V usage is TRBV6-1 and J usage is TRBJ2-2; D gene uncertain. The ends were cut back, 2 bases at V and 7 bases at J, with 8 bases in the middle. The germline V gene has CDR1 MNHNS and CDR2 SASEGT. The CDR3 has 13 residues.

This clone was counted between two and nine times. The chain's CDR3 is CASSFNNEQFF. The DNA of the CDR3 is TGTGCCAGCAGCTTCAACAATGAGCAGTTCTTC. This chain links TRBV11-2 with TRBJ2-1, with unresolved D. Germline V CDR1 and CDR2: SGHAT, FQNNGV. The length of the CDR3 is 11 residues. V was shortened by 3 bases and J by 5 bases, with 2 bases between the two germline ends.

The chain combines TRBV19 with TRBJ1-5; a weak D match, TRBD1 (5 bases). Trimming stripped 6 bases from V and 7 bases from J, with 16 bases between. CDR1 LNHDA and CDR2 SQIVND come from the germline V gene (reference sequence). The CDR3 runs 14 residues. The CDR3 bases are TGTGCCAGTAGGGAGGGGACTACTCAGCAGCCCCAGCATTTT. Its translation: CASREGTTQQPQHF.

The chain couples TRBV6-5 to TRBJ2-1; a possible D gene is TRBD1 (5 bases). This CDR3 has 16 residues. The V and J ends lost 0 bases and 3 bases respectively, with 12 bases between them. CDR1 is MNHEY, CDR2 SVGAGI, per germline. In DNA, the CDR3 is TGTGCCAGCAGTTACTCGTTGGACACCGACTACAATGAGCAGTTCTTC. It translates to CASSYSLDTDYNEQFF.

This clone was seen only a few times. The genes are TRBV28 and TRBJ2-3, with TRBD1 as a possible D gene (6 bases). Trimming shortened V by 8 bases and J by 14 bases, and 14 bases separated the two germline ends. The CDR3 covers 10 residues. Germline CDR1 MDHEN, CDR2 SYDVKM. CDR3 loop: CASGVRGVYF. In DNA form, the CDR3 reads TGTGCCAGCGGGGTCAGGGGCGTGTATTTT. Together with reference TRBV28 and TRBJ2-3, the CDR3 gives the full variable domain: DVKVTQSSRYLVKRTGEKVFLECVQDMDHENMFWYRQDPGLGLRLIYFSYDVKMKEKGDIPEGYSVSREKKERFSLILESASTNQTSMYLCASGVRGVYFGPGTRLTVL.

This chain joins TRBV4-3 and TRBJ2-5; no firm D call. The CDR3 totals 14 residues. Germline CDR1 reads LGHNA; CDR2 reads YSLEER. The V end was cut by 0 bases, the J end by 6 bases, with 11 bases between. As DNA, the CDR3 is TGCGCCAGCAGCCAAGATTTAGCCGCCCAGACCCAGTACTTC. This codes for CASSQDLAAQTQYF.

The chain links TRBV27 to TRBJ1-6; D uncertain. The CDR3 sequence is 13 residues long. The germline V gene has CDR1 MNHEY and CDR2 SMNVEV (reference sequence). V dropped 3 bases and J dropped 5 bases, with 5 bases sitting between them. The CDR3 DNA reads TGTGCCAGCAGTTTGACAAATAATTCACCCCTCCACTTT. Amino acid sequence: CASSLTNNSPLHF.

This clone was picked up a small number of times. The J gene is TRBJ1-1, the V gene TRBV19; D is undetermined. Germline CDR1 is LNHDA and CDR2 is SQIVND (reference sequence). The CDR3 runs to 13 residues. V was cut by 5 bases and J by 1 base, with 8 bases left in between. As DNA, the CDR3 is TGTGCCAGTAGTGCGGGAGCGAACACTGAAGCTTTCTTT. It translates to CASSAGANTEAFF.

This clone was detected a few times. CDR3 coding DNA: TGCAGCGTTAAAACGACAGGGACGGGAACCTACGAGCAGTACTTC. Residues: CSVKTTGTGTYEQYF. The chain has TRBV29-1 and TRBJ2-7; 7 bases match TRBD1. Per the germline V gene, CDR1 is SQVTM and CDR2 is ANQGSEA. V gave up 5 bases and J gave up 2 bases; unmatched junction bases: 12. This CDR3 contains 15 residues.

This sequence joins TRBV2 and TRBJ1-4, with D perhaps TRBD1 (5 bases). The CDR3 consists of 10 residues. V dropped 10 bases and J dropped 11 bases, with 11 bases sitting between them. CDR1 SNHLY and CDR2 FYNNEI come from the germline V gene. CDR3 nucleotide sequence: TGTGCCACCGGGGGTGTGAAACTGTTTTTT. This sequence encodes CATGGVKLFF.